The entry that follows covers one T cell receptor beta chain sequence. Antigen specificity is unknown. V gave up 6 bases and J gave up 2 bases, with 10 bases separating them. CDR3 length: 12 amino acids. Germline values: CDR1 SQVTM, CDR2 ANQGSEA. The PCR contained 60 Vbeta and 13 Jbeta primers. Per the study methods: Later analysis identified some 80 million unique TCR beta chains, 9 million to 13 million shared. TCRdb's table, derived via immunoSEQ multiplex PCR, lists solely in-frame clones and lacks some. V and J calls and clone size follow that table, whereas D and trimming were derived from the DNA. The table records under 300,000 clones, approximately 85% of them present only once. The data are from a study of cytomegalovirus exposure and HLA in healthy donors. Findings of the study overall: Analysis performed later showed TCR beta chains linked to HLA being more clonally expanded than equally common others.

This TCR was sampled from a woman aged 40 to 55 in good health and CMV-seropositive. V gene TRBV29-1 combines with J gene TRBJ2-5; D is possibly TRBD1 (6 bases). Sequencing was carried out using PBMCs. The CDR3 coding sequence is TGCAGCGTGACGACAGGACAAGAGACCCAGTACTTC. This gives the protein CSVTTGQETQYF.